The following is a TCR beta chain sequence with its context. What it binds is unknown. 60 Vbeta and 13 Jbeta primers were used in PCR. TCRdb's table, derived via immunoSEQ multiplex PCR, lists solely in-frame clones and lacks some. Among about 140,000 clones listed, roughly 80% were seen once. This entry belongs to a study of cytomegalovirus exposure and HLA in healthy donors. General study findings and limits: Later on, an analysis tied 15,000 or so TCR beta sequences to HLA alleles at 0.05 false discovery rate. A prior analysis recorded that most TCR beta V segments were productive about 87% or about 30% of the time.

The length of the CDR3 is 17 residues. Germline V lookup: CDR1 LGHNT, CDR2 FRNRAP. J gave up 1 base and V 2 bases, and 6 bases lay outside the gene matches. The rearrangement links TRBV12-5 to TRBJ1-5; 9 nucleotides agree with TRBD1. The material sequenced was PBMCs. The clonotype was recovered from a female donor in good health and CMV-seronegative. The CDR3 DNA follows: TGTGCTAGTGGTTTGCCCGGGACAGGGTTAAGCAATCAGCCCCAGCATTTT. Its translation is CASGLPGTGLSNQPQHF.